This TCR beta chain was sequenced in a study of response to subunit inactivated influenza vaccine. Study-wide findings and caveats: It was suggested by the authors that few new T cells are recruited by each seasonal influenza vaccination.

TCRdb reanalysed the RT-PCR reads using MiXCR and keeps one entry per CDR3 protein. The sample holds around 480,000 distinct CDR3 sequences, approximately 11% seen once. Trimming cost V 3 bases and J 7 bases, with 6 bases left between them. CDR3 length: 11 amino acids. From germline, CDR1 is DFQATT and CDR2 SNEGSKA (reference sequence). This clonotype was seen ten or more times. Antigen specificity is unknown. The V gene is TRBV20-1, the J gene TRBJ2-2; D unclear. Material: PBMCs from blood, obtained roughly 6 weeks after vaccination. The source is a man aged 45-65 years who received an inactivated influenza vaccine. CDR3: CSASWVGELFF. DNA for the CDR3: TGCAGTGCTAGTTGGGTCGGGGAGCTGTTTTTT.